The 12 T cell receptor beta chains below all came from one sample that was sequenced in a study of beta chain features in type 1 diabetes. Every isolated RNA sample was fully reverse transcribed, so sequencing captured expressed TCRB transcripts. Using immunoSEQ multiplex PCR, the repertoire was profiled, and TCRdb retains in-frame clones only, with some absent. The sample lists 350,000 to 400,000 clones; over 12% were seen once. Sequencing was performed on naive CD4+ T cells from blood. These receptors came from a woman between 18 and 30 years old in good health.

As regards this clone: Other DNA sequences in the sample encode the same CDR3. The gene calls are TRBV28 and TRBJ2-5; 7 bases are shared with TRBD1. The CDR3 is 14 amino acids. The J segment lost 0 bases and the V segment lost 4 bases, leaving 2 bases of the junction unmatched. Germline V CDR1 and CDR2: MDHEN, SYDVKM. This CDR3 is CASSSGQDQETQYF. The CDR3 DNA reads as TGTGCCAGCAGTTCAGGACAGGACCAAGAGACCCAGTACTTC.

This clone was counted between two and nine times. CDR3 protein: CASSQDKGRGPFYSNQPQHF. CDR3 DNA sequence: TGCGCCAGCAGCCAAGATAAGGGCAGGGGGCCCTTTTATAGCAATCAGCCCCAGCATTTT. This chain links TRBV4-1 with TRBJ1-5; 8 nucleotides align to TRBD1. The CDR3 contains 20 residues. CDR1 and CDR2 (germline): MGHRA, YSYEKL. With 0 bases clipped from V and 0 bases from J, the junction kept 13 bases outside the gene matches.

In this sample, this clone turned up a few times. At the DNA level, this CDR3 is encoded by other sequences in the same sample as well. The V and J genes are TRBV30 and TRBJ2-5, with no clear D. The CDR3 is 12 amino acids. Germline lookup yields CDR1 GTSNPN and CDR2 SVGIG (reference sequence). Trimming pared 2 bases from V and 1 base from J, leaving 5 bases between. The CDR3 bases are TGTGCCTGGAGTTCGAGCCAAGAGACCCAGTACTTC. The encoded protein is CAWSSSQETQYF. Full variable domain (remainder filled in from reference TRBV30 and TRBJ2-5): SQTIHQWPATLVQPVGSPLSLECTVEGTSNPNLYWYRQAAGRGLQLLFYSVGIGQISSEVPQNLSASRPQDRQFILSSKKLLLSDSGFYLCAWSSSQETQYFGPGTRLLVL.

This clone was detected only a few times. The V and J genes are TRBV30 and TRBJ1-5; 9 nucleotides agree with TRBD1. The length of the CDR3 is 15 residues. Germline-derived CDR1 and CDR2 are GTSNPN and SVGIG (reference sequence). With 3 bases clipped from V and 4 bases from J, the junction kept 7 bases outside the gene matches. The DNA for the CDR3 is TGTGCCTGGAGCGACAGGGGGTTGAGGAATCAGCCCCAGCATTTT. Protein: CAWSDRGLRNQPQHF.

A few counts support this clone. V is TRBV5-8 and J is TRBJ2-7, with a tentative D call TRBD1 (6 bases). The V end was cut by 2 bases, the J end by 3 bases, with 15 bases between. Germline CDR1 is SGHTS and CDR2 is YDEGEE. CDR3 length equals 15 residues. This CDR3 reads CASSLLRTANYEQYF. The CDR3 region has the DNA TGTGCCAGCAGCTTATTAAGGACAGCAAACTACGAGCAGTACTTC.

Remarks on this clone: The same CDR3 can be traced to other DNA sequences in this sample. The chain combines TRBV28 with TRBJ2-7, with D unclear. Germline V lookup: CDR1 MDHEN, CDR2 SYDVKM. CDR3 length: 12 amino acids. Trimming shortened V by 4 bases and J by 0 bases, and 4 bases separated the two germline ends. The CDR3 DNA reads TGTGCCAGCAGTTCGGTCTCCTACGAGCAGTACTTC. It is translated as CASSSVSYEQYF.

The gene calls are TRBV28 and TRBJ2-1; TRBD1 aligns across 12 bases. V was clipped by 6 bases and J by 9 bases; unmatched bases: 9. The CDR3 has 15 residues. The germline gives CDR1 MDHEN, CDR2 SYDVKM. CDR3 nucleotide sequence: TGTGCCAGCAGACCGGCGGGACAGGGGGCGAGTGAGCAGTTCTTC. This encodes CASRPAGQGASEQFF.

This clone was recorded a few times. The V gene is TRBV28, the J gene TRBJ2-7, with 7 bases aligning to TRBD2. The length of the CDR3 is 15 residues. Per the germline V gene, CDR1 is MDHEN and CDR2 is SYDVKM. With V trimmed by 2 bases and J by 2 bases, 6 bases remained unmatched. The chain's CDR3 is CASSLVGGGPYEQYF. CDR3 sequence (DNA): TGTGCCAGCAGTTTAGTGGGGGGAGGGCCCTACGAGCAGTACTTC.

The rearrangement links TRBV4-2 to TRBJ1-5, with TRBD1 matching over 7 bases. The CDR3 runs 14 residues. Germline CDR1 and CDR2: LGHNA and YNFKEQ. V was clipped by 1 base and J by 7 bases; unmatched bases: 4. CDR3 loop: CASSQGQGGQPQHF. For the CDR3, the DNA is TGTGCCAGCAGCCAAGGACAGGGTGGACAGCCCCAGCATTTT.

The chain combines TRBV5-1 with TRBJ2-3, with 8 positions matching TRBD2. Trimming cost V 1 base and J 6 bases; bases outside gene matches: 7. The CDR3 has 15 amino acids. The germline CDR1 and CDR2 sequences are SGHRS and YFSETQ. The CDR3 spells CASSLRAGAEDTQYF. CDR3 nucleotides: TGCGCCAGCAGCTTGAGAGCGGGAGCGGAGGATACGCAGTATTTT.

The V and J genes are TRBV4-3 and TRBJ2-5, with TRBD1 matching 7 bases. Germline trimming cut 4 bases from V and 1 base from J; bases unmatched to any gene: 12. This CDR3 has 17 amino acids. In germline, CDR1 is LGHNA, CDR2 YSLEER. CDR3 in DNA: TGCGCCAGCAGCCCAAGATATGTGGACAGGCGCCAAGAGACCCAGTACTTC. This codes for CASSPRYVDRRQETQYF.

This clone occurred a few times. The CDR3: CASSPRGGLRERDEQFF. CDR3 in DNA: TGTGCCAGCAGCCCACGCGGGGGATTGCGGGAGCGGGATGAGCAGTTCTTC. The chain employs TRBV4-2 and TRBJ2-1; 7 bases are shared with TRBD2. The V and J ends lost 4 bases and 8 bases, in that order; junction bases with no gene match: 17. The CDR3 runs 17 residues. Germline V gene data show CDR1 as LGHNA and CDR2 as YNFKEQ.